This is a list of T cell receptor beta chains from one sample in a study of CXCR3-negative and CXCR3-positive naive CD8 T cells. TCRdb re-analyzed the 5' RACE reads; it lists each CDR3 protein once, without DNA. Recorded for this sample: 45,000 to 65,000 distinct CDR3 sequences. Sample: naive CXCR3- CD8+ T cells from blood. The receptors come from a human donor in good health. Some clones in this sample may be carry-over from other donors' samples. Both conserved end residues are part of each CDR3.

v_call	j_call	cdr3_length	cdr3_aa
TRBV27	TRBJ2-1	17	CASSRGPPVGSYNEQFF
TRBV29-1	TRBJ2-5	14	CSVEKREEVQTQYF
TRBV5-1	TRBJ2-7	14	CASSLDRDLYEQYF
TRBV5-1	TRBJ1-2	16	CASSLGLGAGPYGYTF
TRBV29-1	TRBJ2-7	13	CSVEGGQAYEQYF
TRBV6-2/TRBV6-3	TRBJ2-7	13	CASSYHTFYEQYF
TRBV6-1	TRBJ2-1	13	CASREDSYNEQFF
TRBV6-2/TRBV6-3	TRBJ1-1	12	CASRTGTVEAFF
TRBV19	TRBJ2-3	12	CATRDPTLTQYF
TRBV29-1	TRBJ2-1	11	CSVETGTEQFF
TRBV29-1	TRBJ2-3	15	CSVADWGGVHDTQYF
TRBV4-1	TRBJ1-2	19	CASSQGDPGHRWVNYGYTF
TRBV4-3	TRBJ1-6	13	CASSLDISQPLHF
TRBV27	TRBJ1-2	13	CASSSGLDYGYTF
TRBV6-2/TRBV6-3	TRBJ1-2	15	CASSSTGAYNYGYTF
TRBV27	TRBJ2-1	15	CASSLTASGSNEQFF
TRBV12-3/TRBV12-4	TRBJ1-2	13	CASSPGHDYGYTF
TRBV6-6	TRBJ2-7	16	CASSYSSGAAANEQYF
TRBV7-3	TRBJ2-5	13	CASTRAQGETQYF
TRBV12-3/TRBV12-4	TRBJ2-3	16	CASSLWAGGSTDTQYF
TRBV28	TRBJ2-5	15	CASMGGGSYQETQYF
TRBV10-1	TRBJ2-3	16	CASSENLTGEVDTQYF
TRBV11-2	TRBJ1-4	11	CASSSYRGLFF
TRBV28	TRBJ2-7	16	CASSLSLTTPQGEQYF